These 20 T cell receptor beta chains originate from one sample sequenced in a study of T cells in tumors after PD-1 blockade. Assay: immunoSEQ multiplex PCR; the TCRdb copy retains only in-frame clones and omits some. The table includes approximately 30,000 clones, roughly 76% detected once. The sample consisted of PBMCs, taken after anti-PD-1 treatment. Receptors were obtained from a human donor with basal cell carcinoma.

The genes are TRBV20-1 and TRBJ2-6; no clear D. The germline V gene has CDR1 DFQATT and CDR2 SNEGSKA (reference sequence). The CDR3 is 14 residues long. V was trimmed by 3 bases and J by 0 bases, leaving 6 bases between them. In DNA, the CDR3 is TGCAGTGCTAGTATGGTCTCTGGGGCCAACGTCCTGACTTTC. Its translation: CSASMVSGANVLTF.

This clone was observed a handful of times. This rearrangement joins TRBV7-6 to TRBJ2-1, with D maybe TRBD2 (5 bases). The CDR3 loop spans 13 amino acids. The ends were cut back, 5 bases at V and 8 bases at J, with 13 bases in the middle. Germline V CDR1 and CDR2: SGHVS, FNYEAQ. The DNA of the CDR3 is TGTGCCAGCAGCCTTGCTAGGCGGGATGAGCAGTTCTTC. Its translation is CASSLARRDEQFF.

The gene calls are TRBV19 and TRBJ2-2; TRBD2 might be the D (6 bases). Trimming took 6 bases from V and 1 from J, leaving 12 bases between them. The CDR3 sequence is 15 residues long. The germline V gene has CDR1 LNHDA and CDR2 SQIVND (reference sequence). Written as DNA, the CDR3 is TGTGCCAGTAGGGATGGAGGGAGGAACACCGGGGAGCTGTTTTTT. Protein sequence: CASRDGGRNTGELFF.

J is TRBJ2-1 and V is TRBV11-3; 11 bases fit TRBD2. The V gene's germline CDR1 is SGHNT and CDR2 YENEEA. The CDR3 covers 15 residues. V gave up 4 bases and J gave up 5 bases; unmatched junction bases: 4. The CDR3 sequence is CASSSDSGRDNEQFF. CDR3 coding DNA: TGTGCCAGCAGCTCGGATAGCGGGAGGGACAATGAGCAGTTCTTC.

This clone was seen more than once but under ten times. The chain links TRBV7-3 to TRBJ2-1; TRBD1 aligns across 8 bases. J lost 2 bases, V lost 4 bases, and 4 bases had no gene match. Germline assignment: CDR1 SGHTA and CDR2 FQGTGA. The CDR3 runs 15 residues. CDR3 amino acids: CASSSTGATYNEQFF. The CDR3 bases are TGTGCCAGCAGCTCGACAGGGGCTACCTACAATGAGCAGTTCTTC.

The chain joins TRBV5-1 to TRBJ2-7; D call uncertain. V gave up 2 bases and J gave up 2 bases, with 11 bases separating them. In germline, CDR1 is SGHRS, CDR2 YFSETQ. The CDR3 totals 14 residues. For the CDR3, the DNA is TGCGCCAGCAGCTTATTGGGCGGAACCTACGAGCAGTACTTC. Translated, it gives CASSLLGGTYEQYF. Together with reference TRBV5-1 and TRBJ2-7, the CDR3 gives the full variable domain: KAGVTQTPRYLIKTRGQQVTLSCSPISGHRSVSWYQQTPGQGLQFLFEYFSETQRNKGNFPGRFSGRQFSNSRSEMNVSTLELGDSALYLCASSLLGGTYEQYFGPGTRLTVT.

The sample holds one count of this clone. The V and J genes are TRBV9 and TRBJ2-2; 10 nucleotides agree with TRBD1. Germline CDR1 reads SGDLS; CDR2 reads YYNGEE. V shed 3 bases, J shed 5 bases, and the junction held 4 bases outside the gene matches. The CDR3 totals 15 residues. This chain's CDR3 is CASSGGQGRTGELFF. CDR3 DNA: TGTGCCAGCAGCGGGGGACAGGGGAGGACCGGGGAGCTGTTTTTT.

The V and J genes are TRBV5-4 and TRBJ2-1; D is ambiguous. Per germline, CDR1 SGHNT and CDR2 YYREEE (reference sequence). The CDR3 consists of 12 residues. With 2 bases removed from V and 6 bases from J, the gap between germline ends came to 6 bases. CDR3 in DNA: TGTGCCAGCAGCTTTAAGATCAATGAGCAGTTCTTC. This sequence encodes CASSFKINEQFF.

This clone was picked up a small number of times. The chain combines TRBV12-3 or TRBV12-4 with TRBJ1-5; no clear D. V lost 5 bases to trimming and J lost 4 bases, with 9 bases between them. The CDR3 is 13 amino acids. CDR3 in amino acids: CASSRGPNQPQHF. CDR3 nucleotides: TGTGCCAGCAGTCGTGGACCAAATCAGCCCCAGCATTTT.

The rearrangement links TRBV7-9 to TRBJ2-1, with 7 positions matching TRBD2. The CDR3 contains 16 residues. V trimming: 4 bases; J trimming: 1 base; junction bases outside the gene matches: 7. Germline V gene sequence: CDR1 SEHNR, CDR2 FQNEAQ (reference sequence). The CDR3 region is CASSWEGSTSYNEQFF. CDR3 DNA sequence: TGTGCCAGCAGCTGGGAGGGGTCCACTTCCTACAATGAGCAGTTCTTC.

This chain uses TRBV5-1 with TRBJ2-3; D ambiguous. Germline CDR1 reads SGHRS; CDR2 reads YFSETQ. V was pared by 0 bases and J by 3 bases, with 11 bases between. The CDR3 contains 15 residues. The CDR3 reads CASSLGEYRTDTQYF. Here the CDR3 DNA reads TGCGCCAGCAGCTTGGGCGAATACCGGACAGATACGCAGTATTTT.

CDR3 sequence reads: CASSQGTFSYEQYF. In nucleotides, the CDR3 is TGTGCCAGCAGCCAAGGTACATTCTCCTACGAGCAGTACTTC. This chain uses TRBV3-1 (or the pseudogene TRBV3-2) with TRBJ2-7, with no clear D. This CDR3 region has 14 residues. Germline-derived CDR1 and CDR2 are LGHDT and YNNKEL (reference sequence). V gave up 1 base and J gave up 0 bases, with 7 bases separating them.

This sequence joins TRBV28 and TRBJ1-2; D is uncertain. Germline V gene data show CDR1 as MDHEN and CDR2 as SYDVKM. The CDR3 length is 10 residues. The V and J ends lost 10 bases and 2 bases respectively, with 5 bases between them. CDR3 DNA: TGTGCCACCTGGAACTATGGCTACACCTTC. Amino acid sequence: CATWNYGYTF.

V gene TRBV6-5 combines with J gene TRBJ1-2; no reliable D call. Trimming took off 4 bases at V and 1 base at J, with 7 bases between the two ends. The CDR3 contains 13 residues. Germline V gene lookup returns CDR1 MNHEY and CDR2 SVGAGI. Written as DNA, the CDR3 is TGTGCCAGCAGTTGGAGGGTTAACTATGGCTACACCTTC. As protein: CASSWRVNYGYTF.

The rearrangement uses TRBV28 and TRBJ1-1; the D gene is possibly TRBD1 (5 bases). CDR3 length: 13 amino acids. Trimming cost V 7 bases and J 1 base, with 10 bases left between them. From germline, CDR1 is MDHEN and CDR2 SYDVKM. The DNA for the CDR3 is TGTGCCAGCAAAGGGACGGCGAACACTGAAGCTTTCTTT. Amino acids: CASKGTANTEAFF.

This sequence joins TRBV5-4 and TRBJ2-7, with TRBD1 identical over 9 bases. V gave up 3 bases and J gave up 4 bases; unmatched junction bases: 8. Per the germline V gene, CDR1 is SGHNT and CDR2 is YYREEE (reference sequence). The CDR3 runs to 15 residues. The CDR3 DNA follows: TGTGCCAGCAGCTCCCCGGGACAGGGAGTTTACGAGCAGTACTTC. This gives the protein CASSSPGQGVYEQYF.

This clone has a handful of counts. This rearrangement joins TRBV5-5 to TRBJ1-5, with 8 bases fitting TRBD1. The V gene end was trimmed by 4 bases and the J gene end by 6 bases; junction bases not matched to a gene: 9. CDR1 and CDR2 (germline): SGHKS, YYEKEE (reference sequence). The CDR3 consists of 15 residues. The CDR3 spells CASSRSGGNGQPQHF. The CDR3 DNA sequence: TGTGCCAGCAGCCGGTCAGGGGGCAACGGTCAGCCCCAGCATTTT.

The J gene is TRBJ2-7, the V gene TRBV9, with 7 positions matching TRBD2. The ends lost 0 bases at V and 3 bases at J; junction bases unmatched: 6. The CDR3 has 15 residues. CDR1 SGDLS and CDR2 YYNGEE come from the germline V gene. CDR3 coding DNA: TGTGCCAGCAGCGTAGGGACTAGTCAGGACTACGAGCAGTACTTC. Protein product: CASSVGTSQDYEQYF.

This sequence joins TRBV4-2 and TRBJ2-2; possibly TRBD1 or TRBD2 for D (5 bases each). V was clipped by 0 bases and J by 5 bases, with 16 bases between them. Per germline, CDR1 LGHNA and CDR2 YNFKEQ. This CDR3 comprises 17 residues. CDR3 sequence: CASSQEDWGSGTGELFF. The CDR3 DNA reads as TGTGCCAGCAGCCAAGAGGATTGGGGGTCTGGGACCGGGGAGCTGTTTTTT.

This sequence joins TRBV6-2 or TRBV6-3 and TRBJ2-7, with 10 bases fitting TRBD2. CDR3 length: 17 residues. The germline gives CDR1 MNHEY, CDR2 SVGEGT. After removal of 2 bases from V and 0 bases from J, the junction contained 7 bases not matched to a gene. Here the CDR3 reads CASSYPASGGSSYEQYF. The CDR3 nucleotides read TGTGCCAGCAGTTACCCTGCTAGCGGGGGAAGCTCCTACGAGCAGTACTTC.